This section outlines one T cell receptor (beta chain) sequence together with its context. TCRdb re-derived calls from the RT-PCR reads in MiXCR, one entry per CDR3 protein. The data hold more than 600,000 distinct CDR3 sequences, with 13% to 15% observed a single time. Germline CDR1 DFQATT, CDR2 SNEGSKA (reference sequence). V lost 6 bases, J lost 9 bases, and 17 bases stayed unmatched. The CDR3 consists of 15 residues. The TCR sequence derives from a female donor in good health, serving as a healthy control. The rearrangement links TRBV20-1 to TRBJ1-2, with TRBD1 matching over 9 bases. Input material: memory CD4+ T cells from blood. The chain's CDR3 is CSAGTGSPVLSSYTF. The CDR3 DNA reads TGCAGTGCGGGGACAGGGAGCCCAGTCCTATCGAGCTACACCTTC.